A single sample gave rise to the 2 T cell receptor beta chains below, sequenced in a study of shared clonotypes between healthy human individuals. Repertoires were generated with immunoSEQ multiplex PCR, while TCRdb's copy carries only in-frame clones and drops some. The data hold approximately 2.5 million clones, with approximately 92% observed a single time. What was sequenced was naive CD4+ T cells sorted from blood. The subset: CD45RA+ positively selected. All receptors come from a man between 18 and 29 years old in good health.

The chain combines TRBV29-1 with TRBJ2-7; D possibly matches TRBD1 or TRBD2 (5 bases each). Germline V CDR1 and CDR2: SQVTM, ANQGSEA. This CDR3 region has 12 residues. With 6 bases removed from V and 3 bases from J, the gap between germline ends came to 12 bases. The CDR3 loop reads CSVARDGYEQYF. In nucleotides, the CDR3 is TGCAGCGTAGCCCGGGACGGCTACGAGCAGTACTTC.

This rearrangement joins TRBV7-6 to TRBJ2-1; D not certain. V lost 1 base to trimming and J lost 4 bases, with 5 bases between them. CDR1 is SGHVS and CDR2 is FNYEAQ in the germline V gene. This CDR3 is 13 amino acids long. The CDR3 protein is CASSLGRYNEQFF. The CDR3 coding sequence is TGTGCCAGCAGCTTAGGGCGATACAATGAGCAGTTCTTC. The full variable domain, with the rest looked up from reference TRBV7-6 and TRBJ2-1, is GAGVSQSPRYKVTKRGQDVALRCDPISGHVSLYWYRQALGQGPEFLTYFNYEAQQDKSGLPNDRFSAERPEGSISTLTIQRTEQRDSAMYRCASSLGRYNEQFFGPGTRLTVL.